This T cell receptor beta chain came from a study of molecular identifiers for immune sequencing clone quantification. The authors gated naive CD8 T cells as CD8+CD4-CCR7+CD45RA+ for sorting. TCR libraries were built in bulk with a published protocol and specific TCR primers. A single record per CDR3 protein comes from TCRdb applying MiXCR to the PCR reads. The table has some 590,000 distinct CDR3 sequences, about 25% seen once. The V and J ends lost 1 base and 12 bases respectively, with 13 bases between them. Germline V gene data show CDR1 as LGHNA and CDR2 as YSLEER. The CDR3 totals 13 residues. The sequenced sample consisted of naive CD8+ T cells from blood, with Jurkat cell RNA spiked in. Subset here: FACS-sorted CD8+CD4-CCR7+CD45RA+ naive T cells. The TCR was taken from a human donor in good health. Some libraries in this study had Jurkat cell RNA spiked in. The rearrangement joins TRBV4-3 to TRBJ2-1; D perhaps matches TRBD2 (6 bases). The CDR3 loop reads CASSQGTASVQFF. CDR3 nucleotide sequence: TGCGCCAGCAGCCAAGGTACGGCTAGCGTGCAGTTCTTC.